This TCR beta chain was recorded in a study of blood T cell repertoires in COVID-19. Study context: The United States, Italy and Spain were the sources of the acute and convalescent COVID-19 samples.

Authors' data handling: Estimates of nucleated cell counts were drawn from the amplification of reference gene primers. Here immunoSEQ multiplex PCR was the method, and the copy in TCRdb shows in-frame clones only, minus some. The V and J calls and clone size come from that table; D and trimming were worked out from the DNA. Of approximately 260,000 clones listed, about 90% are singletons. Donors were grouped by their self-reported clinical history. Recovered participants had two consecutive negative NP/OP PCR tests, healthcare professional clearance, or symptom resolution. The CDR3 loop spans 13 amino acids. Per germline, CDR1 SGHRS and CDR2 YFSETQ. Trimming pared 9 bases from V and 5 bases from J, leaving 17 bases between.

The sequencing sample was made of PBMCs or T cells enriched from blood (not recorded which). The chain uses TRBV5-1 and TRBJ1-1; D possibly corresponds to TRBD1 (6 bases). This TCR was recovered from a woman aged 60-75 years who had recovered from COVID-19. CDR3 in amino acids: CAILLDRNTEAFF. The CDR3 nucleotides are TGCGCCATCCTATTAGACAGGAATACTGAAGCTTTCTTT.